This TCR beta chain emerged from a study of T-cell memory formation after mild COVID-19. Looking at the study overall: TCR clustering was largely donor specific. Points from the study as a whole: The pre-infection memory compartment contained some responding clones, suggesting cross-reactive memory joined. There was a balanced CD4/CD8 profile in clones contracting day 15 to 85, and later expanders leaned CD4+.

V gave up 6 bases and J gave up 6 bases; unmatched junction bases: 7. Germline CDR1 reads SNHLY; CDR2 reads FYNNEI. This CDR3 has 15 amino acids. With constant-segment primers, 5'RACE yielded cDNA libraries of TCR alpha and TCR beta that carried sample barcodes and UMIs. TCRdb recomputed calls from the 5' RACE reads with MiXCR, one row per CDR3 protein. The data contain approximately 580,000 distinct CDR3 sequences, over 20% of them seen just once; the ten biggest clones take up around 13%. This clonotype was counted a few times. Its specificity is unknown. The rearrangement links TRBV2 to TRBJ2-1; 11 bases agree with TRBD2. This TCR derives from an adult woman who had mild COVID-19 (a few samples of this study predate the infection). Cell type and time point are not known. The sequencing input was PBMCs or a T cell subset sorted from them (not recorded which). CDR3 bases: TGTGCCAGCAGACTAGCGGGAGCGTTGGGCAATGAGCAGTTCTTC. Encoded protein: CASRLAGALGNEQFF.